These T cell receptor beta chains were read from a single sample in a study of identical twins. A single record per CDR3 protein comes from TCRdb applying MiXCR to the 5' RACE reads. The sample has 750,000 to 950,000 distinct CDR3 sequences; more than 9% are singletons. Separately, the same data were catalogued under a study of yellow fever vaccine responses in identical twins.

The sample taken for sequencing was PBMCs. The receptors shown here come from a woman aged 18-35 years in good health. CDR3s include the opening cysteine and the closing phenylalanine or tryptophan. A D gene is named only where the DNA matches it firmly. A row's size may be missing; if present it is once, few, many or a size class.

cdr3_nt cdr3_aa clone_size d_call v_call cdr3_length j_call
TGTGCCAGCCCGATCCTTTCTGGGGCCAACGTCCTGACTTTC CASPILSGANVLTF NA NA TRBV7-9 14 TRBJ2-6
TGTGCCAGCAGTACAAAAACGCTAGCCAAAAACATTCAGTACTTC CASSTKTLAKNIQYF NA NA TRBV28 15 TRBJ2-4
TGCGCCAGCAGCCCAAGGACAGGGTCCTTGAACACTGAAGCTTTCTTT CASSPRTGSLNTEAFF NA TRBD1 TRBV5-1 16 TRBJ1-1
TGTGCCATCAGTGAGGTAGCGGGAACTAGCACAGATACGCAGTATTTT CAISEVAGTSTDTQYF few TRBD2 TRBV10-3 16 TRBJ2-3
TGTGCCAGCAGCCAAAAGGAGGGGGACTACAATGAGCAGTTCTTC CASSQKEGDYNEQFF NA NA TRBV3-1 15 TRBJ2-1
TGCAGTGCTAGAGTTTCCGGGACAGGGCCTTCCTACGAGCAGTACTTC CSARVSGTGPSYEQYF NA TRBD1 TRBV20-1 16 TRBJ2-7
TGCGCCAGCAGCCAAGTAGACAGGGGGCTACTAAGTGAAAAACTGTTTTTT CASSQVDRGLLSEKLFF few TRBD1 TRBV4-1 17 TRBJ1-4
TGTGCCAGCAGTGATACAGGGAGAGGAGAGACCCAGTACTTC CASSDTGRGETQYF few NA TRBV12-3/TRBV12-4 14 TRBJ2-5
TGTGCCATCAGTGACAGGGGTGGACAGGGTCCCCAGTACTTC CAISDRGGQGPQYF few TRBD1 TRBV10-3 14 TRBJ2-5
TGTGCCAGCAGTTACTCTGGGGGGATGAACACTGAAGCTTTCTTT CASSYSGGMNTEAFF many NA TRBV6-5 15 TRBJ1-1
TGTGCCAGCAGTTTTGAGGCGGGAGTCGGGGATACGCAGTATTTT CASSFEAGVGDTQYF NA TRBD2 TRBV12-3/TRBV12-4 15 TRBJ2-3